This T cell receptor beta chain was documented in a study of blood T cells in healthy people across ages. Trimming cost V 2 bases and J 0 bases, with 16 bases left between them. The CDR3 runs to 16 residues. Germline-derived CDR1 and CDR2 are DFQATT and SNEGSKA (reference sequence). It was with a sample-barcoded 5' primer and a J-beta primer mix that a second PCR of about 6 to 12 cycles was run. TCRdb re-called the 5' RACE reads through MiXCR, storing one row per CDR3 protein. The repertoire includes over a million distinct CDR3 sequences, around 40% of them detected once, and roughly 3.7% sits in the top ten.

This chain links TRBV20-1 with TRBJ1-2, with D uncertain. The material sequenced was blood. The clonotype was recovered from a woman between 18 and 29 years old in good health. This CDR3 is CSARPPRGKANYGYTF. As DNA, the CDR3 is TGCAGTGCTAGACCGCCCCGTGGGAAGGCTAACTATGGCTACACCTTC.